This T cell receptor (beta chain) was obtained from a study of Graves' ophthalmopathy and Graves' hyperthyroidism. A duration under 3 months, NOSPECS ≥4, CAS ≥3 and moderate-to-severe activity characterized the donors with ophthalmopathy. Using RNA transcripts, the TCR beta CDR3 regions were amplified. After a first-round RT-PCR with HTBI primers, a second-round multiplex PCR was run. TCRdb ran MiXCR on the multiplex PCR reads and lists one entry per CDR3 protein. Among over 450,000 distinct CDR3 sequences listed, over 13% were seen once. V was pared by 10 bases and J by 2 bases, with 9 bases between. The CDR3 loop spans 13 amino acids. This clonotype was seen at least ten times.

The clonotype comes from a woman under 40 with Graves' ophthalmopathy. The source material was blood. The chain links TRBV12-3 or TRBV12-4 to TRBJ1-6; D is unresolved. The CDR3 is CATRITYNSPLHF. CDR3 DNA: TGTGCCACCAGGATTACCTATAATTCACCCCTCCACTTT.